Following are 18 T cell receptor beta chains from one sample sequenced in a study of T cell responses to AZD1222 COVID-19 vaccine. Using immunoSEQ multiplex PCR, the repertoire was profiled, and TCRdb retains in-frame clones only, with some absent. The repertoire includes roughly 120,000 clones, about 86% of them detected once, and approximately 9.6% sits in the top ten. The specimen was peripheral blood, collected on day 0 of AZD1222 vaccination. These receptors were taken from an adult in good health.

This chain links TRBV13 with TRBJ2-3; the D gene is possibly TRBD1 (6 bases). Trimming shortened V by 5 bases and J by 2 bases, and 14 bases separated the two germline ends. The CDR3 contains 15 residues. CDR1 is PRHDT, CDR2 FYEKMQ, per germline (reference sequence). This chain's CDR3 is CASSPRRDNTDTQYF. The CDR3 region has the DNA TGTGCCAGCAGCCCTCGACGGGACAACACAGATACGCAGTATTTT.

J is TRBJ1-1 and V is TRBV19; no firm D call. V lost 8 bases to trimming and J lost 10 bases, with 17 bases between them. Germline CDR1 LNHDA, CDR2 SQIVND (reference sequence). This CDR3 has 12 residues. The chain's CDR3 is CASAGRSKGAFF. DNA of the CDR3: TGTGCCAGTGCCGGTAGGTCCAAGGGAGCTTTCTTT.

The CDR3 spells CASSLLTGQLNTEAFF. CDR3 in DNA: TGTGCCAGCAGCTTACTTACCGGACAGCTGAACACTGAAGCTTTCTTT. The chain has TRBV7-2 and TRBJ1-1; tentative D call: TRBD1 (6 bases). Trimming stripped 2 bases from V and 0 bases from J, with 13 bases between. The CDR3 contains 16 residues. Germline-derived CDR1 and CDR2 are SGHTA and FQGNSA. Combining the CDR3 with reference TRBV7-2 and TRBJ1-1 gives the whole variable domain GAGVSQSPSNKVTEKGKDVELRCDPISGHTALYWYRQSLGQGLEFLIYFQGNSAPDKSGLPSDRFSAERTGGSVSTLTIQRTQQEDSAVYLCASSLLTGQLNTEAFFGQGTRLTVV.

The CDR3 loop is CASSLATQEDEQYF. In DNA form, the CDR3 reads TGCGCCAGCAGCTTGGCGACTCAGGAAGACGAGCAGTACTTC. The J gene is TRBJ2-7, the V gene TRBV5-1; no definite D call. The V end lost 0 bases, the J end lost 5 bases, and 12 bases lay between the germline ends. Germline V CDR1 and CDR2: SGHRS, YFSETQ. The CDR3 contains 14 residues.

This sequence joins TRBV2 and TRBJ2-2; D unresolved. The CDR3 extends over 11 amino acids. The V gene lost 8 bases and the J gene lost 4 bases, with 5 bases spanning the gap. Germline CDR1 and CDR2: SNHLY and FYNNEI. The CDR3 loop is CASEVTGELFF. CDR3 bases: TGTGCCAGCGAGGTCACCGGGGAGCTGTTTTTT.

V usage is TRBV9 and J usage is TRBJ1-3; maybe TRBD1 (5 bases). V was trimmed by 3 bases and J by 4 bases, leaving 14 bases between them. Germline V gene sequence: CDR1 SGDLS, CDR2 YYNGEE. The CDR3 covers 15 residues. The CDR3 here is CASSALGESGNTIYF. CDR3 nucleotides: TGTGCCAGCAGCGCGTTGGGGGAGTCCGGAAACACCATATATTTT.

The rearrangement joins TRBV19 to TRBJ1-5; 8 bases are a match to TRBD1. J gave up 3 bases and V 4 bases, and 5 bases lay outside the gene matches. The CDR3 loop spans 15 amino acids. From germline, CDR1 is LNHDA and CDR2 SQIVND (reference sequence). The CDR3: CASSNHQGANQPQHF. Written as DNA, the CDR3 is TGTGCCAGTAGTAACCATCAGGGGGCCAATCAGCCCCAGCATTTT.

The chain recombines TRBV3-1 (or the pseudogene TRBV3-2) with TRBJ1-2, with D possibly matching TRBD1 (6 bases). The CDR3 sequence is 14 residues long. Trimming pared 6 bases from V and 4 bases from J, leaving 15 bases between. The germline CDR1 and CDR2 sequences are LGHDT and YNNKEL (reference sequence). In nucleotides, the CDR3 is TGTGCCAGCAGGAGGGGGGGCAATTCCTATGGCTACACCTTC. Its protein product is CASRRGGNSYGYTF.

On this clone itself: Other DNA sequences in this sample translate to the same CDR3. The chain is built from TRBV6-5 and TRBJ2-7; TRBD2 matches 8 bases. V dropped 0 bases and J dropped 1; count of bases not matched to a gene: 2. The germline CDR1 and CDR2 sequences are MNHEY and SVGAGI. This CDR3 comprises 15 residues. CDR3 bases: TGTGCCAGCAGTTACTCGCTAGCGGGTTCCTACGAGCAGTACTTC. It translates to CASSYSLAGSYEQYF.

The rearrangement joins TRBV9 to TRBJ2-7, with D perhaps TRBD2 (5 bases). The CDR3 has 16 residues. Germline loops: CDR1 SGDLS, CDR2 YYNGEE. With 4 bases removed from V and 2 bases from J, the gap between germline ends came to 19 bases. CDR3 bases: TGTGCCAGCAGCCCCCCTCGGCGCGGACTGACCTACGAGCAGTACTTC. This translates into CASSPPRRGLTYEQYF.

This clone was counted between two and nine times. The gene calls are TRBV6-5 and TRBJ1-5, with D possibly matching TRBD1 (6 bases). The length of the CDR3 is 14 residues. Trimming took off 6 bases at V and 3 bases at J, with 12 bases between the two ends. Per germline, CDR1 MNHEY and CDR2 SVGAGI. The CDR3 spells CASRNRQDNQPQHF. The CDR3, as DNA: TGTGCCAGCAGGAACCGACAGGACAATCAGCCCCAGCATTTT.

V and J are TRBV19 and TRBJ1-5, with D perhaps matching TRBD1 (5 bases). V dropped 5 bases and J dropped 1 base, with 15 bases sitting between them. The CDR3 contains 16 residues. Germline V gene data show CDR1 as LNHDA and CDR2 as SQIVND (reference sequence). CDR3 coding DNA: TGTGCCAGTAGTCCTGCCCCTCGGGGGAGCAATCAGCCCCAGCATTTT. Encoded protein: CASSPAPRGSNQPQHF.

V usage is TRBV19 and J usage is TRBJ2-3; weak D call: TRBD1 (5 bases). V shed 4 bases and J shed 5 bases, with 13 bases lying between them. The CDR3 has 14 residues. CDR1 is LNHDA, CDR2 SQIVND, per germline (reference sequence). In DNA, the CDR3 is TGTGCCAGTAGTAATAGGGGTTCCATAGATACGCAGTATTTT. Encoded protein: CASSNRGSIDTQYF.

The chain couples TRBV5-1 to TRBJ2-1; D is unclear. V gave up 3 bases and J gave up 1 base, with 11 bases separating them. The germline V gene encodes CDR1 SGHRS and CDR2 YFSETQ. The CDR3 totals 15 residues. This chain's CDR3 is CASSWGSGSYNEQFF. The CDR3 nucleotides read TGCGCCAGCAGCTGGGGTAGTGGTTCCTACAATGAGCAGTTCTTC.

The rearrangement joins TRBV25-1 to TRBJ1-6; no firm D call. Germline-derived CDR1 and CDR2 are MGHDK and SYGVNS. The CDR3 runs to 15 residues. Deletions cut 5 bases from V and 5 bases from J, with 13 bases between. CDR3 amino acids: CASSLQLPNNSPLHF. CDR3 DNA: TGTGCCAGCAGTTTACAGCTACCCAATAATTCACCCCTCCACTTT.

The chain recombines TRBV18 with TRBJ1-2; TRBD1 matches 8 bases. The CDR3 is made up of 15 amino acids. Trimming removed 4 bases from V and 4 bases from J; junction bases left unmatched: 8. Germline CDR1 is KGHSH and CDR2 is LQKENI. CDR3 sequence reads: CASSLGQGPTYGYTF. In DNA, the CDR3 is TGTGCCAGCTCACTCGGACAGGGTCCAACCTATGGCTACACCTTC.

This clone occurred a few times. The chain employs TRBV7-9 and TRBJ2-7; 11 nucleotides align to TRBD2. Germline loops: CDR1 SEHNR, CDR2 FQNEAQ (reference sequence). This CDR3 is 18 amino acids long. Losses at the gene ends were 4 bases for V and 3 bases for J; bases not matched to a gene: 14. For the CDR3, the DNA is TGTGCCAGCAGCTCTAGGGGGACTAGCGGCCCGGGAGGCTACGAGCAGTACTTC. Translation: CASSSRGTSGPGGYEQYF.

V is TRBV5-4 and J is TRBJ2-5; possibly TRBD2 for D (6 bases). Trimming removed 4 bases at V and 2 bases at J, with 15 bases between. Germline loops: CDR1 SGHNT, CDR2 YYREEE (reference sequence). The CDR3 has 15 amino acids. The CDR3 bases are TGTGCCAGCAGCCCCTCCGGAGCGGGTCAAGAGACCCAGTACTTC. It encodes CASSPSGAGQETQYF.